The 20 T cell receptor beta chains listed next were all sequenced from one sample in a study of blood T cell repertoires in COVID-19. Clones were sequenced by immunoSEQ multiplex PCR, and TCRdb holds only the in-frame ones, with some missing. The sample shows approximately 190,000 clones, approximately 80% of them seen only once. Sequenced sample: peripheral blood. The receptors come from a man in his sixties with acute or convalescent COVID-19.

The chain combines TRBV25-1 with TRBJ2-7, with TRBD2 matching over 8 bases. Germline V gives CDR1 MGHDK, CDR2 SYGVNS. V was clipped by 7 bases and J by 3 bases; unmatched bases: 8. The CDR3 length is 14 residues. This chain's CDR3 is CASISGSGVYEQYF. Written as DNA, the CDR3 is TGTGCCAGCATTTCGGGTAGCGGGGTCTACGAGCAGTACTTC.

This chain connects TRBV2 to TRBJ1-1; no reliable D call. V was shortened by 4 bases and J by 0 bases, with 3 bases between the two germline ends. CDR3 size: 12 residues. Germline V gene data show CDR1 as SNHLY and CDR2 as FYNNEI. In nucleotides, the CDR3 is TGTGCCAGCAGTGCCGTGAACACTGAAGCTTTCTTT. Amino acid sequence: CASSAVNTEAFF.

The rearrangement joins TRBV6-1 to TRBJ1-2; TRBD1 is a possible D gene (5 bases). V lost 3 bases and J lost 4, with 9 bases in between. Germline-derived CDR1 and CDR2 are MNHNS and SASEGT. There are 13 residues in the CDR3. CDR3 in DNA: TGTGCCAGCAGTGAGCCAGGGTTCTATGGCTACACCTTC. Protein product: CASSEPGFYGYTF.

The chain employs TRBV25-1 and TRBJ1-1; TRBD1 matches at 8 bases. Trimming removed 7 bases from V and 0 bases from J; junction bases left unmatched: 4. CDR1 and CDR2 from the germline V gene are MGHDK and SYGVNS. The CDR3 consists of 14 residues. CDR3 sequence reads: CASNKGQVNTEAFF. The CDR3 nucleotides read TGTGCCAGCAATAAGGGACAGGTGAACACTGAAGCTTTCTTT.

This rearrangement joins TRBV27 to TRBJ2-2; a weak D match, TRBD1 (6 bases). The CDR3 runs 11 residues. CDR1 is MNHEY and CDR2 is SMNVEV in the germline V gene (reference sequence). The germline V and J ends were trimmed by 8 bases and 5 bases, with 6 bases remaining between them. CDR3 bases: TGTGCCAGCCAGGGGACCGGGGAGCTGTTTTTT. Protein: CASQGTGELFF.

In regard to this clone: Additional DNA sequences in this sample encode the identical CDR3. This chain connects TRBV7-9 to TRBJ1-1; no reliable D call. Germline V lookup: CDR1 SEHNR, CDR2 FQNEAQ (reference sequence). The V and J ends lost 1 base and 1 base respectively, with 7 bases between them. This CDR3 is built from 14 residues. The CDR3 DNA reads TGTGCCAGCAGCTTAGATGGCACGAACACTGAAGCTTTCTTT. Protein sequence: CASSLDGTNTEAFF.

This clone appeared once. The chain carries TRBV19 and TRBJ2-3, with 9 nucleotides matching TRBD1. The CDR3 totals 13 residues. Trimming at V came to 1 base and at J to 14 bases, leaving 7 bases not matched to a gene. Germline CDR1 and CDR2: LNHDA and SQIVND (reference sequence). CDR3 in amino acids: CASSIGGTGQVYF. In DNA, the CDR3 is TGTGCCAGTAGTATAGGTGGGACAGGGCAGGTGTATTTT.

The chain is built from TRBV11-3 and TRBJ2-7; possibly TRBD2 for D (5 bases). Per germline, CDR1 SGHNT and CDR2 YENEEA. This CDR3 has 15 amino acids. Trimming pared 1 base from V and 8 bases from J, leaving 18 bases between. The CDR3 DNA is TGTGCCAGCAGCTTAGGGACTGGTATCCCTTTAAAGCAGTACTTC. This encodes CASSLGTGIPLKQYF.

In nucleotides, the CDR3 is TGTGCCAGCAGTTACGCAAGCGGTAGGAGCACAGATACGCAGTATTTT. This sequence encodes CASSYASGRSTDTQYF. The chain links TRBV6-6 to TRBJ2-3, with D tentatively TRBD2 (5 bases). CDR3 length: 16 amino acids. The V gene's germline CDR1 is MNHNY and CDR2 SVGAGI (reference sequence). V was cut by 2 bases and J by 0 bases, with 12 bases left in between.

The rearrangement joins TRBV6-2 or TRBV6-3 to TRBJ1-5; 10 bases align to TRBD1. Unmatched junction bases numbered 8, after V lost 6 bases and J lost 6 bases. Germline V gene data show CDR1 as MNHEY and CDR2 as SVGEGT. This CDR3 region has 15 residues. Written as DNA, the CDR3 is TGTGCCAGCAGCGCCCCGGGACAGGGGCGTCAGCCCCAGCATTTT. As protein: CASSAPGQGRQPQHF.

The chain recombines TRBV7-3 with TRBJ2-1, with TRBD1 identical over 8 bases. CDR1 is SGHTA, CDR2 FQGTGA, per germline. CDR3 length: 15 residues. Trimming cost V 2 bases and J 4 bases; bases outside gene matches: 4. CDR3 nucleotides: TGTGCCAGCAGCTTAGTGGGACAGGTATACAATGAGCAGTTCTTC. Protein product: CASSLVGQVYNEQFF. The full variable domain, in which reference TRBV7-3 and TRBJ2-1 provide the parts outside the CDR3, is GAGVSQTPSNKVTEKGKYVELRCDPISGHTALYWYRQSLGQGPEFLIYFQGTGAADDSGLPNDRFFAVRPEGSVSTLKIQRTERGDSAVYLCASSLVGQVYNEQFFGPGTRLTVL.

This clone was counted once. V gene TRBV4-3 combines with J gene TRBJ2-7; 9 nucleotides agree with TRBD2. The CDR3 contains 17 residues. Germline CDR1 reads LGHNA; CDR2 reads YSLEER. J was trimmed by 1 base and V by 3 bases; bases with no gene match: 10. The CDR3 here is CASSQASGTSYSYEQYF. CDR3 nucleotide sequence: TGCGCCAGCAGCCAGGCCTCCGGGACTAGCTATTCCTACGAGCAGTACTTC.

J is TRBJ2-1 and V is TRBV5-4; D perhaps matches TRBD1 (5 bases). The CDR3 contains 12 residues. V was clipped by 3 bases and J by 5 bases, with 6 bases between them. Looked up from germline, CDR1 is SGHNT and CDR2 is YYREEE (reference sequence). The CDR3 is CASSWGNNEQFF. As DNA, the CDR3 is TGTGCCAGCAGCTGGGGCAACAATGAGCAGTTCTTC.

The rearrangement uses TRBV6-5 and TRBJ1-5; D is uncertain. The germline V and J ends were trimmed by 0 bases and 6 bases, with 9 bases remaining between them. The length of the CDR3 is 14 residues. The germline gives CDR1 MNHEY, CDR2 SVGAGI. CDR3 sequence reads: CASSYSARGQPQHF. The CDR3 DNA is TGTGCCAGCAGTTACTCGGCCAGAGGTCAGCCCCAGCATTTT.

The gene calls are TRBV6-5 and TRBJ2-4; D unclear. The CDR3 sequence is 11 residues long. The germline V and J ends were trimmed by 6 bases and 8 bases, with 8 bases remaining between them. Germline V gives CDR1 MNHEY, CDR2 SVGAGI. The CDR3 nucleotides are TGTGCCAGCAGACTGAAAGACATTCAGTACTTC. This sequence encodes CASRLKDIQYF.

The chain recombines TRBV9 with TRBJ1-6, with a tentative D call TRBD1 (5 bases). This CDR3 is built from 19 residues. CDR1 and CDR2 (germline): SGDLS, YYNGEE. V dropped 7 bases and J dropped 8 bases, with 31 bases sitting between them. In DNA form, the CDR3 reads TGTGCCAGCTCGGGGACTTGGATGGATGGAGGATATGGGGATTCACCCCTCCACTTT. It specifies CASSGTWMDGGYGDSPLHF.

The rearrangement links TRBV6-5 to TRBJ1-2; 8 bases line up with TRBD1. Germline lookup yields CDR1 MNHEY and CDR2 SVGAGI. The CDR3 is made up of 15 amino acids. Unmatched junction bases numbered 8, after V lost 5 bases and J lost 3 bases. CDR3 protein: CASSPSDRADYGYTF. CDR3 coding DNA: TGTGCCAGCAGTCCCTCGGACAGGGCGGACTATGGCTACACCTTC.

The chain has TRBV3-1 (or the pseudogene TRBV3-2) and TRBJ2-3; TRBD2 matches 14 bases. J lost 4 bases, V lost 4 bases, and 7 bases had no gene match. CDR1 is LGHDT, CDR2 YNNKEL, per germline (reference sequence). The CDR3 runs 17 residues. The CDR3 DNA is TGTGCCAGCAGCCGGATTGGGACTAGCGGGAGAGCAGATACGCAGTATTTT. This sequence encodes CASSRIGTSGRADTQYF.

The rearrangement links TRBV19 to TRBJ2-5; 9 bases align to TRBD2. V was clipped by 9 bases and J by 2 bases; unmatched bases: 7. This CDR3 is built from 14 residues. Germline loops: CDR1 LNHDA, CDR2 SQIVND (reference sequence). In DNA form, the CDR3 reads TGTGCCAGCCGAAGCAGCGGGGGGCAAGAGACCCAGTACTTC. Translated: CASRSSGGQETQYF.

This chain links TRBV5-4 with TRBJ2-2; D is possibly TRBD2 (7 bases). The germline gives CDR1 SGHNT, CDR2 YYREEE (reference sequence). This CDR3 is 14 amino acids long. Trimming took 5 bases from V and 4 from J, leaving 12 bases between them. The CDR3 bases are TGTGCCAGCAGGAAGGGAGGGGGCACCGGGGAGCTGTTTTTT. It codes for CASRKGGGTGELFF.